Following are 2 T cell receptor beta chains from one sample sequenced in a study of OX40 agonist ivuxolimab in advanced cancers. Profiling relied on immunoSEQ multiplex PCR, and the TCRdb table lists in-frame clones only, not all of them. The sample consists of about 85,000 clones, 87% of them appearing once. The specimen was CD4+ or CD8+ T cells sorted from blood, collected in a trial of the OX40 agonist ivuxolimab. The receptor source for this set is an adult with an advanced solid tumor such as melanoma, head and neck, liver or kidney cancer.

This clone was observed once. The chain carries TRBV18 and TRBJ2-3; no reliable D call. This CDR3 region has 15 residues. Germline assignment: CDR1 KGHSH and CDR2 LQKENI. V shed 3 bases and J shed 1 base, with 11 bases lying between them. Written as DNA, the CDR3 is TGTGCCAGCTCACCGTGGGAAGCAGGCACAGATACGCAGTATTTT. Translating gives CASSPWEAGTDTQYF.

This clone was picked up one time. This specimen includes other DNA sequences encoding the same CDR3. The CDR3, as DNA: TGTGCCAGCAGCTTAGCCGGCGGGGAGCAGTTCTTC. Translated: CASSLAGGEQFF. The chain employs TRBV7-7 and TRBJ2-1, with D possibly being TRBD2 (5 bases). This CDR3 spans 12 amino acids. Trimming removed 0 bases from V and 10 bases from J, with 7 bases in between. Per the germline V gene, CDR1 is SSHAT and CDR2 is FNYEAQ (reference sequence).